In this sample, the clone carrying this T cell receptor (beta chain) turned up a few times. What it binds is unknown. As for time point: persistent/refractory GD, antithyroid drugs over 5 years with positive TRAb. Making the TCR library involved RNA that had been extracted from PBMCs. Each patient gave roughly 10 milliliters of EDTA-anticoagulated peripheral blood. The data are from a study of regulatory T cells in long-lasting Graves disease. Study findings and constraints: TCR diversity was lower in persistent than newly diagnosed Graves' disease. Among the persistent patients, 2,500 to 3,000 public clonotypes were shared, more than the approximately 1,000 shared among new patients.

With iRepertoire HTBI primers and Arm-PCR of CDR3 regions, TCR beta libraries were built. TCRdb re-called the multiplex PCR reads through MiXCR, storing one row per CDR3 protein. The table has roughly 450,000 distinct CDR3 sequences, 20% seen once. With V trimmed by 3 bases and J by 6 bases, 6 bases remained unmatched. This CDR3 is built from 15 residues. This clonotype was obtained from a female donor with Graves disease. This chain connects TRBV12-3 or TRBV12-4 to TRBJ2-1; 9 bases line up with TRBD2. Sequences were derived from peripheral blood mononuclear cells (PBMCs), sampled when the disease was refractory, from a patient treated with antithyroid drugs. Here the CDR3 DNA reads TGTGCCAGCAGTTTTCTAGCGGGAAGCCTCAATGAGCAGTTCTTC. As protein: CASSFLAGSLNEQFF.